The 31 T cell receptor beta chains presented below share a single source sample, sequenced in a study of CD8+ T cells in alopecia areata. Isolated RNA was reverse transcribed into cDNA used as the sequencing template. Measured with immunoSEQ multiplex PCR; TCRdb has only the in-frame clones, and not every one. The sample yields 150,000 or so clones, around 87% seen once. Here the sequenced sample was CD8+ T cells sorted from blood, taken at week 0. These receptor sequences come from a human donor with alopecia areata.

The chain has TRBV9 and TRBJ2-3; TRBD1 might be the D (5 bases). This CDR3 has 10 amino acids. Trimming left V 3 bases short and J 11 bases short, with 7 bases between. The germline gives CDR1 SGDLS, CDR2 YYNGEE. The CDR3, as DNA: TGTGCCAGCAGCGGCGACAGGCAGTATTTT. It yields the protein CASSGDRQYF. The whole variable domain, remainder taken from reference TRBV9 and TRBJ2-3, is DSGVTQTPKHLITATGQRVTLRCSPRSGDLSVYWYQQSLDQGLQFLIQYYNGEERAKGNILERFSAQQFPDLHSELNLSSLELGDSALYFCASSGDRQYFGPGTRLTVL.

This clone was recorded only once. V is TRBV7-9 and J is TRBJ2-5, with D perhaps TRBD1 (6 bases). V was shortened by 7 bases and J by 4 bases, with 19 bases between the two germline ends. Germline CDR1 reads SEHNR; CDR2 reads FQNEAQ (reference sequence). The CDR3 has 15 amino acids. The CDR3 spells CASTDPKGDIETQYF. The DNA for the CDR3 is TGTGCCAGCACCGATCCTAAGGGGGATATAGAGACCCAGTACTTC.

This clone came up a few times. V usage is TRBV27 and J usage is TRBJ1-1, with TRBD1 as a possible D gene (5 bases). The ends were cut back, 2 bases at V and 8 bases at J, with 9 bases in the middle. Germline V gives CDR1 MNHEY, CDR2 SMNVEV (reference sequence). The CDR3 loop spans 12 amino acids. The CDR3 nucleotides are TGTGCCAGCAGTTTAGGGGGAAAGGAAGCTTTCTTT. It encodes CASSLGGKEAFF.

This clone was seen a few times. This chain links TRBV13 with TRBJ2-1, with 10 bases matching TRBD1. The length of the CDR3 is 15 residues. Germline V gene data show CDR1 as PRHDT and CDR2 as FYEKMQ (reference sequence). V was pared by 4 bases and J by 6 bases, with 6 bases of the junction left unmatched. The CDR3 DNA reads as TGTGCCAGCAGCTCGACCGGGACAGGGGCCAATGAGCAGTTCTTC. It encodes CASSSTGTGANEQFF. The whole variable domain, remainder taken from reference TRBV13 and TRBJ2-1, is AAGVIQSPRHLIKEKRETATLKCYPIPRHDTVYWYQQGPGQDPQFLISFYEKMQSDKGSIPDRFSAQQFSDYHSELNMSSLELGDSALYFCASSSTGTGANEQFFGPGTRLTVL.

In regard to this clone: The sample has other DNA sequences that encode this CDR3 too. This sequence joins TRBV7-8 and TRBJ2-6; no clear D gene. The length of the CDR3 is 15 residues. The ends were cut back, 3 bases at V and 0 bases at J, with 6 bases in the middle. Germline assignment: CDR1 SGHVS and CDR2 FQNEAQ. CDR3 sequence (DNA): TGTGCCAGCAGCTTGAGTAGCTCTGGGGCCAACGTCCTGACTTTC. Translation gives CASSLSSSGANVLTF.

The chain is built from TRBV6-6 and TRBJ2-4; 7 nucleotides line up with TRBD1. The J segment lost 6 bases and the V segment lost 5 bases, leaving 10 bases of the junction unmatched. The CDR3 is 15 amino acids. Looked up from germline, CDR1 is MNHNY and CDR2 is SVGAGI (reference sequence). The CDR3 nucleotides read TGTGCCAGCAGTGCCAGACAGGGAATGAGAAACATTCAGTACTTC. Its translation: CASSARQGMRNIQYF.

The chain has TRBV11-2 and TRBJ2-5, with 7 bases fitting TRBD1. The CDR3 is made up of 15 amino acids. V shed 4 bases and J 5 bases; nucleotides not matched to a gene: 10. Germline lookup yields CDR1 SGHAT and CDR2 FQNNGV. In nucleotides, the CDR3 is TGTGCCAGCAGCTCATACAGGGGTACGGTGGAGACCCAGTACTTC. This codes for CASSSYRGTVETQYF.

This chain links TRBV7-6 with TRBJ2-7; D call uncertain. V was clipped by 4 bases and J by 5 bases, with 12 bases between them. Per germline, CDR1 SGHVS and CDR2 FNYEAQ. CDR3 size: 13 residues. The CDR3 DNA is TGTGCCAGCAGCTCCTCCGGAGTGAACGAGCAGTACTTC. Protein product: CASSSSGVNEQYF.

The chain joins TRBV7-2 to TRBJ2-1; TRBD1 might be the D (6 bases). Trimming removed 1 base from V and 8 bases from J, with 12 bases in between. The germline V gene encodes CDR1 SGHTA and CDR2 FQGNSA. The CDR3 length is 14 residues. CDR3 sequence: CASSLVGTIDEQFF. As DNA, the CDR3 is TGTGCCAGCAGCTTAGTCGGGACAATTGATGAGCAGTTCTTC. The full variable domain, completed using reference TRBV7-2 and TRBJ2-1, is GAGVSQSPSNKVTEKGKDVELRCDPISGHTALYWYRQSLGQGLEFLIYFQGNSAPDKSGLPSDRFSAERTGGSVSTLTIQRTQQEDSAVYLCASSLVGTIDEQFFGPGTRLTVL.

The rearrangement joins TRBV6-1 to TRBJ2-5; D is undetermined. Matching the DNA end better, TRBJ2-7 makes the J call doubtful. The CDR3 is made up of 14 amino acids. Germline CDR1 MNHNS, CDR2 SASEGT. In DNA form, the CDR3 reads TGTGCCAGCAGTGAAGGGCCCTCAACGGGCGAGCAGTACTTC. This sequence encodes CASSEGPSTGEQYF.

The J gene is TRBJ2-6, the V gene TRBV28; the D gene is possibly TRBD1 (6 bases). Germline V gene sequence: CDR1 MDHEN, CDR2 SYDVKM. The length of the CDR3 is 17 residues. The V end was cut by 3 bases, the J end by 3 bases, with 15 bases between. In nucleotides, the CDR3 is TGTGCCAGCAGTTTTTTATCAGGGGTGGATGGGGCCAACGTCCTGACTTTC. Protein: CASSFLSGVDGANVLTF.

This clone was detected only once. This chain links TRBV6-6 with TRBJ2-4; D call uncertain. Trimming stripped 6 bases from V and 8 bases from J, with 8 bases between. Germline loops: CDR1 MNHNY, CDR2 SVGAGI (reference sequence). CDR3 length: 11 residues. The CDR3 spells CASSKRDIQYF. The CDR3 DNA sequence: TGTGCCAGCAGCAAAAGGGACATTCAGTACTTC.

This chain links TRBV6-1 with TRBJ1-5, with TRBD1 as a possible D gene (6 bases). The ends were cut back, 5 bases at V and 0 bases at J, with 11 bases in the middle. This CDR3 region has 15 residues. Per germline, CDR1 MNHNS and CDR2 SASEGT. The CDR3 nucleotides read TGTGCCAGCAGTCCGGACAGAAATAGCAATCAGCCCCAGCATTTT. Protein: CASSPDRNSNQPQHF.

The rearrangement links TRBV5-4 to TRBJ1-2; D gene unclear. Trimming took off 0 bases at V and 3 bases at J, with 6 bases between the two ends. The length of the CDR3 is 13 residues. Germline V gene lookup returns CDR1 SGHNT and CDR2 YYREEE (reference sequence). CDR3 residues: CASSLDSDYGYTF. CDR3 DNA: TGTGCCAGCAGCTTGGACAGTGACTATGGCTACACCTTC.

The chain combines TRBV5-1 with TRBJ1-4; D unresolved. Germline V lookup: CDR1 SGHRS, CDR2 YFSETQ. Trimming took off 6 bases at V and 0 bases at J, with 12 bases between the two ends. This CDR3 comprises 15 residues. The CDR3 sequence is CASTETVATNEKLFF. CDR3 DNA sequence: TGCGCCAGCACTGAGACGGTCGCAACTAATGAAAAACTGTTTTTT.

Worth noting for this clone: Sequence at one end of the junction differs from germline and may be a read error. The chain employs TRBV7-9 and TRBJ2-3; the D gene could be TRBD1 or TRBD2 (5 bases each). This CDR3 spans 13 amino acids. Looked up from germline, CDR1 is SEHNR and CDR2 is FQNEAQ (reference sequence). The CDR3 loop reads CASSLGTRDQNFF. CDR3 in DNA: TGTGCCAGCAGCTTAGGCACCCGGGACCAAAATTTCTTT.

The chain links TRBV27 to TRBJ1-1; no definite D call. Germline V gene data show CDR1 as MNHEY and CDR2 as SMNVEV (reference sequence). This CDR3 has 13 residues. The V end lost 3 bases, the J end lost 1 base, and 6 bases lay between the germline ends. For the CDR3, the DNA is TGTGCCAGCAGTTTTGGGAAGAACACTGAAGCTTTCTTT. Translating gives CASSFGKNTEAFF.

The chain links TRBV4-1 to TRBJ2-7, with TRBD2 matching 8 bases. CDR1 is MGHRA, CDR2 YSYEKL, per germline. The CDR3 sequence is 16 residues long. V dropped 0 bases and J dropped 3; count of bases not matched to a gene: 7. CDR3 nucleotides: TGCGCCAGCAGCCAAGATGAACTAGCGGAGTACTACGAGCAGTACTTC. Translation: CASSQDELAEYYEQYF.

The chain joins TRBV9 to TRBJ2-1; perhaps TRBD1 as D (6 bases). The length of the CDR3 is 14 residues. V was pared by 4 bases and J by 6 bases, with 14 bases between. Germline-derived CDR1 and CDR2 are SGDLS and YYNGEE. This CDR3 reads CASSPPRDTNEQFF. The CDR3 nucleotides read TGTGCCAGCAGCCCACCCCGGGACACCAATGAGCAGTTCTTC.

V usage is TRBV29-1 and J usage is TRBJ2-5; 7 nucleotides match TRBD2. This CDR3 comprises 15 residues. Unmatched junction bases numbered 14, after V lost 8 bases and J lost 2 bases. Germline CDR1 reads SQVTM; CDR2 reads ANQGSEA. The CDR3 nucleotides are TGCAGCATTCAGGGTGCCGGACTAGAGCAAGAGACCCAGTACTTC. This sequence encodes CSIQGAGLEQETQYF.

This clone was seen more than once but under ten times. CDR3 DNA: TGCAGCGTTGTCAGGATGAATACCGGGGAGCTGTTTTTT. Encoded protein: CSVVRMNTGELFF. The rearrangement links TRBV29-1 to TRBJ2-2; no reliable D call. Germline V lookup: CDR1 SQVTM, CDR2 ANQGSEA. This CDR3 comprises 13 residues. The V gene lost 4 bases and the J gene lost 5 bases, with 11 bases spanning the gap.

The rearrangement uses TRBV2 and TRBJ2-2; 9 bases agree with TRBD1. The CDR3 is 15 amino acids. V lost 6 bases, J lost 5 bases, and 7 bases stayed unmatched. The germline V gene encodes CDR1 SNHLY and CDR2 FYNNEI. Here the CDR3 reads CASRTGQGGTGELFF. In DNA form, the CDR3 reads TGTGCCAGCAGGACGGGACAGGGAGGGACCGGGGAGCTGTTTTTT.

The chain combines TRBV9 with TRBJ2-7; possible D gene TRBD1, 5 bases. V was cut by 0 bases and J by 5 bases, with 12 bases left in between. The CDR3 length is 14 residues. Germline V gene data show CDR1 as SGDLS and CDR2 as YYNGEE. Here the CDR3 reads CASSVEGTGDEQYF. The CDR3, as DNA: TGTGCCAGCAGCGTAGAAGGAACAGGTGACGAGCAGTACTTC.

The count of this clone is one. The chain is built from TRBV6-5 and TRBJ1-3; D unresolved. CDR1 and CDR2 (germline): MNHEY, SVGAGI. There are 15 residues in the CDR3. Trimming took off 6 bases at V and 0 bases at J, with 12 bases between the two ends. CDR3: CASRAAWSSGNTIYF. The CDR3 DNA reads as TGTGCCAGCAGGGCGGCGTGGTCCTCTGGAAACACCATATATTTT.

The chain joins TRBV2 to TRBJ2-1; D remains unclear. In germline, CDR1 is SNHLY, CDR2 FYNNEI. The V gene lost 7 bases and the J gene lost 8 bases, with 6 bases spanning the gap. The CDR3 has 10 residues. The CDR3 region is CASITHEQFF. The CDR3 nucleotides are TGTGCCAGCATTACCCATGAGCAGTTCTTC.

CDR3 loop: CAGHRDAYINEQFF. The CDR3 DNA reads TGTGCCGGGCACAGGGACGCCTACATCAATGAGCAGTTCTTC. The chain carries TRBV30 and TRBJ2-1; TRBD1 might be the D (6 bases). Germline V gene data show CDR1 as GTSNPN and CDR2 as SVGIG (reference sequence). Trimming left V 8 bases short and J 6 bases short, with 20 bases between. CDR3 size: 14 residues.

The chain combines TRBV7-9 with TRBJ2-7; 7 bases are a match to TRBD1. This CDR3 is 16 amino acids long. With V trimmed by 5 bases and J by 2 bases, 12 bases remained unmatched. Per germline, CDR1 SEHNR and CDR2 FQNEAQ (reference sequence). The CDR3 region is CASSDSSSTGTYEQYF. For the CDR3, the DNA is TGTGCCAGCAGCGACTCCAGTTCGACAGGGACCTACGAGCAGTACTTC.

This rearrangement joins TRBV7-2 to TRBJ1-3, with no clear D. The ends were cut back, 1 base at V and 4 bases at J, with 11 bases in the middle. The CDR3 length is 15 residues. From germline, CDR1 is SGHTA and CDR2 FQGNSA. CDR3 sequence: CASSLVPPEGNTIYF. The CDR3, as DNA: TGTGCCAGCAGCTTAGTACCCCCGGAGGGAAACACCATATATTTT.

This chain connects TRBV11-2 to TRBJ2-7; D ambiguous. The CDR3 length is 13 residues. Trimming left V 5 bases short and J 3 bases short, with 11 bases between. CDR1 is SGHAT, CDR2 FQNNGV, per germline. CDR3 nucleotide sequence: TGTGCCAGCAGCATCGGGCAGGACTACGAGCAGTACTTC. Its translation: CASSIGQDYEQYF.

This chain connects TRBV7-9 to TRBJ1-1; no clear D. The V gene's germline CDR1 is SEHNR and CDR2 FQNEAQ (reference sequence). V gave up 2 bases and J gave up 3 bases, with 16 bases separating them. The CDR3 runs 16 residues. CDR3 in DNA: TGTGCCAGCAGCTTACTTCAGTCCCATCGGGACACTGAAGCTTTCTTT. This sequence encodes CASSLLQSHRDTEAFF. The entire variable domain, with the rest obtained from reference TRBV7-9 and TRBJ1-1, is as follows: DTGVSQNPRHKITKRGQNVTFRCDPISEHNRLYWYRQTLGQGPEFLTYFQNEAQLEKSRLLSDRFSAERPKGSFSTLEIQRTEQGDSAMYLCASSLLQSHRDTEAFFGQGTRLTVV.

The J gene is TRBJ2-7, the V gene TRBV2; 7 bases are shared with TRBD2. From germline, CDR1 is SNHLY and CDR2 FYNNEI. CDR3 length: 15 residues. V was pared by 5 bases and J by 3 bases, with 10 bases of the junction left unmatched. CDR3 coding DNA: TGTGCCAGCAGTTCTAGCGGCAACTATTACTACGAGCAGTACTTC. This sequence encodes CASSSSGNYYYEQYF.